A selection of T cell receptor beta chains follows, all from one sample in a study of glioma-infiltrating T cells after dendritic cell vaccination. Profiled with immunoSEQ multiplex PCR; TCRdb holds only in-frame clones, not every one. The sample holds more than 20,000 clones, over 85% seen once. The material was blood, obtained after dendritic cell vaccination. Source of these receptors: a human donor with glioblastoma. The CDR3 runs from the conserved cysteine through the conserved F or W. Each record gives: CDR3 protein, clone size, V gene, J gene. For some rows the clone size is stated as once, few or many, or as a class when expanded; others skip it.

CASSWAYQETQYF	NA	TRBV5-1	TRBJ2-5
CASSGLAGGGSEQFF	NA	TRBV2	TRBJ2-1
CASSSGLSGKETQYF	NA	TRBV5-4	TRBJ2-5
CASRGAYEQYF	NA	TRBV27	TRBJ2-7
CASSLAAGYNSPLHF	NA	TRBV5-1	TRBJ1-6
CASSRTPRGNTGELFF	NA	TRBV18	TRBJ2-2
CASSFGYGRGGDTQYF	few	TRBV7-2	TRBJ2-3
CASSPPAGGRDTQYF	NA	TRBV18	TRBJ2-3
CASSLTSGARSYEQFF	NA	TRBV5-6	TRBJ2-1
CASSQSRTSGGAMSSYNEQFF	NA	TRBV23-1	TRBJ2-1
CASSLLQGRNTQYF	NA	TRBV11-2	TRBJ2-3
CAWSVQGAREKLFF	NA	TRBV30	TRBJ1-4